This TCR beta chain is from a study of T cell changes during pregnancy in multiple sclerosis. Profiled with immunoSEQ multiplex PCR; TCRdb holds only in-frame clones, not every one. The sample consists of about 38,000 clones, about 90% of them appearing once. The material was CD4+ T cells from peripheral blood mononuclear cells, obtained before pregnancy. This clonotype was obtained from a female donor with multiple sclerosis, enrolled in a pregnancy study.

CDR3: CASSEGQGNEQYF. CDR3 coding DNA: TGCGCCAGCAGTGAGGGACAGGGGAACGAGCAGTACTTC. This chain links TRBV5-1 with TRBJ2-7, with TRBD1 identical over 10 bases. Trimming removed 5 bases from V and 5 bases from J; junction bases left unmatched: 4. Per germline, CDR1 SGHRS and CDR2 YFSETQ. CDR3 length: 13 residues. Supplemented by reference TRBV5-1 and TRBJ2-7, the full variable domain reads KAGVTQTPRYLIKTRGQQVTLSCSPISGHRSVSWYQQTPGQGLQFLFEYFSETQRNKGNFPGRFSGRQFSNSRSEMNVSTLELGDSALYLCASSEGQGNEQYFGPGTRLTVT.